Listed below are T cell receptor beta chains from one sample, sequenced in a study of CD8+ T cells in alopecia areata. Sequenced by immunoSEQ multiplex PCR; TCRdb stores in-frame clones only, minus some. This repertoire shows 100,000 to 150,000 clones, under 40% found once; its top ten account for over 3%. The sequenced sample was CD4+ T cells sorted from blood. These receptors came from a human donor with alopecia areata. Each CDR3 is given with its conserved first and last residue. A D gene is named only where the DNA matches it firmly. A clone size is listed for some rows: how often the clone was seen (once, few, many), or a class if it is expanded.

clone size: NA
J gene: TRBJ2-7
D gene: TRBD1
V gene: TRBV18
CDR3 protein: CASSPQGQREQYF
CDR3 DNA: TGTGCCAGCTCACCGCAGGGACAGCGCGAGCAGTACTTC

clone size: NA
J gene: TRBJ2-1
D gene: NA
V gene: TRBV6-5
CDR3 protein: CASSYGGLRNEQFF
CDR3 DNA: TGTGCCAGCAGTTACGGCGGCTTGCGCAATGAGCAGTTCTTC

clone size: NA
J gene: TRBJ2-2
D gene: TRBD1
V gene: TRBV6-4
CDR3 protein: CASSSDRATGELFF
CDR3 DNA: TGTGCCAGCAGTTCTGACAGGGCTACCGGGGAGCTGTTTTTT

clone size: few
J gene: TRBJ2-3
D gene: NA
V gene: TRBV11-1
CDR3 protein: CASSLPRTGPGDTQYF
CDR3 DNA: TGTGCCAGCAGCTTACCACGAACGGGTCCTGGGGATACGCAGTATTTT

clone size: NA
J gene: TRBJ2-1
D gene: NA
V gene: TRBV30
CDR3 protein: CARGTLNEQFF
CDR3 DNA: TGTGCCCGTGGGACTCTCAATGAGCAGTTCTTC

clone size: few
J gene: TRBJ1-1
D gene: NA
V gene: TRBV7-8
CDR3 protein: CASSPTGRLNTEAFF
CDR3 DNA: TGTGCCAGCAGCCCGACTGGACGGTTGAACACTGAAGCTTTCTTT

clone size: once
J gene: TRBJ1-2
D gene: NA
V gene: TRBV30
CDR3 protein: CAWSLGVNYGYTF
CDR3 DNA: TGTGCCTGGAGCTTGGGGGTAAACTATGGCTACACCTTC

clone size: NA
J gene: TRBJ2-5
D gene: TRBD2
V gene: TRBV7-3
CDR3 protein: CASSLGLVQETQYF
CDR3 DNA: TGTGCCAGCAGCCTGGGACTAGTCCAAGAGACCCAGTACTTC

clone size: few
J gene: TRBJ2-7
D gene: NA
V gene: TRBV23-1
CDR3 protein: CASSWTARWYEQYF
CDR3 DNA: TGCGCCAGCAGTTGGACAGCCCGATGGTACGAGCAGTACTTC

clone size: once
J gene: TRBJ1-5
D gene: TRBD1
V gene: TRBV7-9
CDR3 protein: CASSFGTGPEGNQPQHF
CDR3 DNA: TGTGCCAGCAGCTTCGGGACAGGGCCTGAGGGCAATCAGCCCCAGCATTTT

clone size: NA
J gene: TRBJ2-7
D gene: NA
V gene: TRBV2
CDR3 protein: CASMFLGNEQYF
CDR3 DNA: TGTGCCAGCATGTTTCTGGGGAACGAGCAGTACTTC

clone size: NA
J gene: TRBJ2-3
D gene: TRBD2
V gene: TRBV5-1
CDR3 protein: CASSLGTSGSTDTQYF
CDR3 DNA: TGCGCCAGCAGCCTCGGGACTAGCGGGAGCACAGATACGCAGTATTTT

clone size: NA
J gene: TRBJ2-3
D gene: NA
V gene: TRBV12-5
CDR3 protein: CASGSTDTQYF
CDR3 DNA: TGTGCTAGTGGGTCCACAGATACGCAGTATTTT

clone size: few
J gene: TRBJ1-4
D gene: NA
V gene: TRBV7-9
CDR3 protein: CASSFARVGVTNEKLFF
CDR3 DNA: TGTGCCAGCAGCTTTGCCCGTGTAGGGGTTACTAATGAAAAACTGTTTTTT

clone size: NA
J gene: TRBJ2-3
D gene: TRBD2
V gene: TRBV27
CDR3 protein: CASSGTSRSSNTQYF
CDR3 DNA: TGTGCCAGCAGCGGGACTAGCCGTTCGTCAAATACGCAGTATTTT

clone size: NA
J gene: TRBJ2-3
D gene: NA
V gene: TRBV25-1
CDR3 protein: CASSEFPTGLARNTQYF
CDR3 DNA: TGTGCCAGCAGTGAATTCCCGACGGGACTCGCGCGTAATACGCAGTATTTT

clone size: NA
J gene: TRBJ2-1
D gene: NA
V gene: TRBV2
CDR3 protein: CASRTDSVYNEQFF
CDR3 DNA: TGTGCCAGCAGGACAGACAGCGTCTACAATGAGCAGTTCTTC

clone size: NA
J gene: TRBJ1-1
D gene: NA
V gene: TRBV7-6
CDR3 protein: CASSDEGRGNTEAFF
CDR3 DNA: TGTGCCAGCAGCGATGAGGGTCGGGGGAACACTGAAGCTTTCTTT

clone size: NA
J gene: TRBJ1-5
D gene: TRBD1
V gene: TRBV29-1
CDR3 protein: CSVSGTGADLGNQPQHF
CDR3 DNA: TGCAGCGTTTCTGGGACAGGGGCCGACCTTGGCAATCAGCCCCAGCATTTT

clone size: few
J gene: TRBJ2-5
D gene: NA
V gene: TRBV4-3
CDR3 protein: CASSQDEKVGETQYF
CDR3 DNA: TGCGCCAGCAGCCAAGACGAGAAAGTTGGGGAGACCCAGTACTTC

clone size: NA
J gene: TRBJ2-5
D gene: NA
V gene: TRBV10-3
CDR3 protein: CAISVGGPQETQYF
CDR3 DNA: TGTGCCATCAGTGTGGGGGGCCCTCAAGAGACCCAGTACTTC

clone size: NA
J gene: TRBJ2-1
D gene: NA
V gene: TRBV29-1
CDR3 protein: CSLEGNEDEQFF
CDR3 DNA: TGCAGCCTCGAAGGGAACGAAGATGAGCAGTTCTTC

clone size: NA
J gene: TRBJ1-3
D gene: NA
V gene: TRBV11-2
CDR3 protein: CASSPRAGRSGNTIYF
CDR3 DNA: TGTGCCAGCAGCCCTCGGGCAGGCCGCTCTGGAAACACCATATATTTT

clone size: NA
J gene: TRBJ2-1
D gene: NA
V gene: TRBV6-4
CDR3 protein: CASRLDSYNEQFF
CDR3 DNA: TGTGCCAGCAGACTGGACAGCTACAATGAGCAGTTCTTC

clone size: NA
J gene: TRBJ2-7
D gene: NA
V gene: TRBV30
CDR3 protein: CAWDKGDGTYEQYF
CDR3 DNA: TGTGCCTGGGACAAAGGGGACGGAACCTACGAGCAGTACTTC

clone size: few
J gene: TRBJ1-1
D gene: NA
V gene: TRBV28
CDR3 protein: CASTRADREAFF
CDR3 DNA: TGTGCCAGCACCCGGGCAGACAGGGAAGCTTTCTTT

clone size: NA
J gene: TRBJ2-2
D gene: TRBD2
V gene: TRBV30
CDR3 protein: CAWRGGRGTGELFF
CDR3 DNA: TGTGCCTGGAGGGGCGGGAGAGGCACCGGGGAGCTGTTTTTT

clone size: few
J gene: TRBJ2-7
D gene: TRBD2
V gene: TRBV5-1
CDR3 protein: CASSVAGTSYEQYF
CDR3 DNA: TGCGCCAGCAGCGTCGCCGGGACTAGCTACGAGCAGTACTTC

clone size: few
J gene: TRBJ1-2
D gene: NA
V gene: TRBV29-1
CDR3 protein: CSALTGPGGEGYTF
CDR3 DNA: TGCAGCGCGCTAACGGGACCCGGAGGAGAGGGCTACACCTTC

clone size: few
J gene: TRBJ1-1
D gene: TRBD1
V gene: TRBV14
CDR3 protein: CASSQRTGGNTEAFF
CDR3 DNA: TGTGCCAGCAGCCAACGGACAGGGGGCAACACTGAAGCTTTCTTT

clone size: NA
J gene: TRBJ2-6
D gene: NA
V gene: TRBV5-1
CDR3 protein: CASSPRPDGANVLTF
CDR3 DNA: TGCGCCAGCAGCCCCCGGCCGGACGGGGCCAACGTCCTGACTTTC

clone size: NA
J gene: TRBJ2-3
D gene: TRBD2
V gene: TRBV29-1
CDR3 protein: CSVPMTSGISTDTQYF
CDR3 DNA: TGCAGCGTCCCGATGACTAGCGGAATTAGCACAGATACGCAGTATTTT

clone size: few
J gene: TRBJ2-3
D gene: TRBD2
V gene: TRBV7-9
CDR3 protein: CASTLAGGLDTRYF
CDR3 DNA: TGTGCCAGCACCCTAGCGGGGGGCCTTGATACGCGGTATTTT

clone size: NA
J gene: TRBJ2-3
D gene: NA
V gene: TRBV5-1
CDR3 protein: CASRVDTNSDTQYF
CDR3 DNA: TGCGCCAGCAGGGTGGACACAAACTCAGATACGCAGTATTTT

clone size: NA
J gene: TRBJ1-2
D gene: TRBD1
V gene: TRBV29-1
CDR3 protein: CSPNAQGRGYGYTF
CDR3 DNA: TGCAGCCCCAACGCACAGGGGAGGGGCTATGGCTACACCTTC

clone size: NA
J gene: TRBJ2-1
D gene: NA
V gene: TRBV5-1
CDR3 protein: CASSLGPNNEQFF
CDR3 DNA: TGCGCCAGCAGCTTGGGTCCCAACAATGAGCAGTTCTTC